Described below is a single TCR beta chain sequence and its context. These data belong to a study of blood T cell repertoires in COVID-19. About the study: Sources were T cells, B-cell-depleted T cells, or PBMCs; the material itself was cDNA or gDNA.

Cohorts were based on clinical histories the participants reported. In Cohort 3, a recovered donor had either two negative PCRs, clearance, or symptom resolution. The CDR3 has 14 residues. Trimming removed 5 bases from V and 3 bases from J, with 14 bases in between. Germline CDR1 reads SGHTA; CDR2 reads FQGTGA. Profiling relied on immunoSEQ multiplex PCR, and the TCRdb table lists in-frame clones only, not all of them. The profile shows 160,000 or so clones, approximately 82% of them singletons. V is TRBV7-3 and J is TRBJ2-7; D uncertain. Sample: PBMCs or T cells enriched from blood (not recorded which). The TCR comes from a man in his fifties or sixties who had recovered from COVID-19. CDR3 amino acids: CASSPSSGVYEQYF. CDR3 sequence (DNA): TGTGCCAGCAGCCCATCGAGTGGTGTCTACGAGCAGTACTTC.